Following are 10 T cell receptor beta chains from one sample sequenced in a study of T cell responses to AZD1222 COVID-19 vaccine. Sequencing was performed with immunoSEQ multiplex PCR; in TCRdb, only in-frame clones are kept and a portion is missing. The data contain 140,000 to 150,000 clones, about 89% of them seen just once; the ten biggest clones take up 7.5% to 9.5%. The sample here was peripheral blood, taken 28 days after the second dose of the MenACWY control vaccine. These receptors all come from an adult who received the MenACWY meningococcal vaccine as a control.

The rearrangement links TRBV28 to TRBJ2-4; the D gene is possibly TRBD2 (6 bases). CDR1 and CDR2 (germline): MDHEN, SYDVKM. V was shortened by 6 bases and J by 8 bases, with 14 bases between the two germline ends. This CDR3 has 13 amino acids. CDR3 bases: TGTGCCAGCAGCTCCCTGCCGGGGGACATTCAGTACTTC. This gives the protein CASSSLPGDIQYF.

V usage is TRBV28 and J usage is TRBJ2-6; D is undetermined. V was shortened by 2 bases and J by 0 bases, with 14 bases between the two germline ends. The CDR3 is made up of 18 amino acids. In germline, CDR1 is MDHEN, CDR2 SYDVKM. The CDR3 loop is CASSLGFYRSSGANVLTF. The DNA of the CDR3 is TGTGCCAGCAGTTTAGGGTTTTACCGCTCCTCTGGGGCCAACGTCCTGACTTTC.

The CDR3 DNA sequence: TGTGCCAGCAGCTCCGAGGCGAATGAGCAGTTCTTC. Its translation is CASSSEANEQFF. This rearrangement joins TRBV11-3 to TRBJ2-1; D gene unclear. CDR1 and CDR2 (germline): SGHNT, YENEEA. V gave up 4 bases and J gave up 7 bases, with 8 bases separating them. This CDR3 contains 12 residues. Full variable domain (outside the CDR3, taken from reference TRBV11-3 and TRBJ2-1): EAGVVQSPRYKIIEKKQPVAFWCNPISGHNTLYWYLQNLGQGPELLIRYENEEAVDDSQLPKDRFSAERLKGVDSTLKIQPAELGDSAVYLCASSSEANEQFFGPGTRLTVL.

This chain uses TRBV2 with TRBJ2-1; D possibly corresponds to TRBD1 (6 bases). The V end lost 9 bases, the J end lost 0 bases, and 6 bases lay between the germline ends. The CDR3 is made up of 12 amino acids. Looked up from germline, CDR1 is SNHLY and CDR2 is FYNNEI. The CDR3 region is CARQGSYNEQFF. The CDR3 nucleotides are TGTGCCAGACAGGGCTCCTACAATGAGCAGTTCTTC.

In its sample, this clone was seen once. CDR3 sequence (DNA): TGCAGTATTGACTCAGGGGACACAGATACGCAGTATTTT. Its translation is CSIDSGDTDTQYF. V usage is TRBV29-1 and J usage is TRBJ2-3; possible D gene TRBD1, 6 bases. From germline, CDR1 is SQVTM and CDR2 ANQGSEA. The CDR3 consists of 13 residues.

DNA of the CDR3: TGTGCCAGCAGCTTACGACAGGGAAATCAGCCCCAGCATTTT. Amino acids: CASSLRQGNQPQHF. J is TRBJ1-5 and V is TRBV6-2 or TRBV6-3; 7 bases agree with TRBD1. Germline V gives CDR1 MNHEY, CDR2 SVGEGT. The CDR3 totals 14 residues. V shed 6 bases and J 4 bases; nucleotides not matched to a gene: 6.

V and J are TRBV6-5 and TRBJ1-1, with a possible D match to TRBD1 (5 bases). Trimming removed 5 bases at V and 1 base at J, with 8 bases between. Germline V gene data show CDR1 as MNHEY and CDR2 as SVGAGI. There are 13 residues in the CDR3. This CDR3 reads CASSTTGNTEAFF. CDR3 coding DNA: TGTGCCAGCAGTACTACAGGGAACACTGAAGCTTTCTTT.

The rearrangement links TRBV5-1 to TRBJ2-1; D not resolved. V was shortened by 5 bases and J by 3 bases, with 12 bases between the two germline ends. The CDR3 consists of 14 residues. From germline, CDR1 is SGHRS and CDR2 YFSETQ. CDR3 amino acids: CASSSRLNYNEQFF. The CDR3 DNA reads as TGCGCCAGCAGTAGCAGACTTAACTACAATGAGCAGTTCTTC.

The chain has TRBV9 and TRBJ2-3; D not resolved. CDR3 length equals 13 residues. Germline assignment: CDR1 SGDLS and CDR2 YYNGEE. The ends were cut back, 4 bases at V and 1 base at J, with 7 bases in the middle. CDR3 in amino acids: CASSTARTDTQYF. CDR3 nucleotide sequence: TGTGCCAGCAGCACCGCCCGCACAGATACGCAGTATTTT.

The rearrangement joins TRBV7-9 to TRBJ2-5, with 8 bases that match TRBD2. CDR3 length: 14 amino acids. Germline loops: CDR1 SEHNR, CDR2 FQNEAQ (reference sequence). Trimming at V came to 2 bases and at J to 3 bases, leaving 2 bases not matched to a gene. For the CDR3, the DNA is TGTGCCAGCAGCTTAAGAGCGGGGGAAGAGACCCAGTACTTC. It translates to CASSLRAGEETQYF.